The source of this T cell receptor beta chain is a study of cytomegalovirus exposure and HLA in healthy donors. This CDR3 has 15 amino acids. Germline CDR1 and CDR2: SGHTA and FQGNSA. V shed 2 bases and J 4 bases; nucleotides not matched to a gene: 5. PCR involved 60 Vbeta and 13 Jbeta primers. The method was immunoSEQ multiplex PCR; TCRdb's version includes in-frame clones alone and lacks a portion of them. The sample lists 85,000 to 120,000 clones, roughly 75% occurring once. Sequencing was done on a sample of PBMCs. The sequence was collected from a man in his forties in good health and CMV-seronegative. This chain uses TRBV7-2 with TRBJ2-5; TRBD2 matches at 9 bases. CDR3 region: CASSLRVTSGETQYF. In DNA form, the CDR3 reads TGTGCCAGCAGCTTACGAGTGACTAGCGGAGAGACCCAGTACTTC.